This T cell receptor (beta chain) was identified during a study of graft-versus-host responses after intestinal transplantation. A note on this clone: Its cognate antigen is unknown.

Generated by immunoSEQ multiplex PCR, the TCRdb table keeps only in-frame clones and is missing some. The data contain more than 100,000 clones, over 85% of them singletons. The sequenced sample was unstimulated CD8+ T cells sorted from spleen or lymph node cells, obtained before intestinal transplant. This TCR was recovered from a human donor who received an intestinal transplant.

This chain's CDR3 is CASSSGSVGTDTQYF. In nucleotides, the CDR3 is TGCGCCAGCAGCTCCGGATCAGTTGGCACAGATACGCAGTATTTT. The V gene is TRBV5-1, the J gene TRBJ2-3; D is unresolved. The V gene's germline CDR1 is SGHRS and CDR2 YFSETQ. The CDR3 runs to 15 residues. The germline V and J ends were trimmed by 3 bases and 1 base, with 12 bases remaining between them.